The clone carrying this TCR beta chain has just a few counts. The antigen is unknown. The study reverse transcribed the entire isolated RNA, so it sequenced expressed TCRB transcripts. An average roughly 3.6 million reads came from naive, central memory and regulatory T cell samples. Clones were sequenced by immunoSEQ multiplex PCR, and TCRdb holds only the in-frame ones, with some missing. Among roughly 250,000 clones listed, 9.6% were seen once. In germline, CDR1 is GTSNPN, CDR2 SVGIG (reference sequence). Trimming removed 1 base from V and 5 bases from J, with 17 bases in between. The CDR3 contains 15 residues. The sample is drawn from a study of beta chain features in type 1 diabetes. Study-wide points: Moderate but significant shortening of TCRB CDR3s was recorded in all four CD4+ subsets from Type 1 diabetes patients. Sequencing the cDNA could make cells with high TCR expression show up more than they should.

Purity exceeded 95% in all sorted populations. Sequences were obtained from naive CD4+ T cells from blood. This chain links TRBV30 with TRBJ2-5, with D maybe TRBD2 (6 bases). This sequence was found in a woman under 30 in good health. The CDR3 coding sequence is TGTGCCTGGAGTGGCGGGGCCCGAGTGGCGGAGACCCAGTACTTC. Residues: CAWSGGARVAETQYF.